Listed here are 21 T cell receptor beta chains from one sample, sequenced in a study of OX40 agonist ivuxolimab in advanced cancers. Assay: immunoSEQ multiplex PCR; the TCRdb copy retains only in-frame clones and omits some. The sample lists 40,000 to 60,000 clones; 88% were seen once. Specimen: CD4+ or CD8+ T cells sorted from blood, collected in a trial of the OX40 agonist ivuxolimab. The receptors come from an adult with an advanced solid tumor such as melanoma, head and neck, liver or kidney cancer.

The chain recombines TRBV5-1 with TRBJ1-1, with a possible D match to TRBD1 (5 bases). This CDR3 spans 13 amino acids. CDR1 SGHRS and CDR2 YFSETQ come from the germline V gene. V was shortened by 0 bases and J by 5 bases, with 8 bases between the two germline ends. The CDR3 reads CASSLGRVTEAFF. DNA for the CDR3: TGCGCCAGCAGCTTGGGCAGGGTGACTGAAGCTTTCTTT. Full variable domain (rest looked up from reference TRBV5-1 and TRBJ1-1): KAGVTQTPRYLIKTRGQQVTLSCSPISGHRSVSWYQQTPGQGLQFLFEYFSETQRNKGNFPGRFSGRQFSNSRSEMNVSTLELGDSALYLCASSLGRVTEAFFGQGTRLTVV.

The chain employs TRBV11-1 and TRBJ2-7; 9 bases agree with TRBD1. Germline V gene lookup returns CDR1 SGHAT and CDR2 FQDESV (reference sequence). J lost 2 bases, V lost 1 base, and 3 bases had no gene match. The CDR3 sequence is 15 residues long. CDR3 nucleotides: TGTGCCAGCAGCTTAGGACAGGGGGTGGCCTACGAGCAGTACTTC. Translation gives CASSLGQGVAYEQYF.

This sequence joins TRBV11-2 and TRBJ2-3; TRBD2 matches at 13 bases. Germline V gene data show CDR1 as SGHAT and CDR2 as FQNNGV. The V segment lost 0 bases and the J segment 3 bases; nucleotides outside the gene matches: 6. The CDR3 totals 18 residues. CDR3 amino acids: CASSLDHGLAGATDTQYF. CDR3 coding DNA: TGTGCCAGCAGCTTAGATCATGGACTAGCGGGGGCTACAGATACGCAGTATTTT. The full variable domain, with the rest looked up from reference TRBV11-2 and TRBJ2-3, is EAGVAQSPRYKIIEKRQSVAFWCNPISGHATLYWYQQILGQGPKLLIQFQNNGVVDDSQLPKDRFSAERLKGVDSTLKIQPAKLEDSAVYLCASSLDHGLAGATDTQYFGPGTRLTVL.

The rearrangement uses TRBV30 and TRBJ1-2; D remains unclear. The CDR3 contains 12 residues. The V gene lost 3 bases and the J gene lost 5 bases, with 10 bases spanning the gap. Germline-derived CDR1 and CDR2 are GTSNPN and SVGIG (reference sequence). CDR3 nucleotide sequence: TGTGCCTGGAGCAGCACTAGGTATGGCTACACCTTC. It is translated as CAWSSTRYGYTF.

This clone was observed a single time. J is TRBJ2-2 and V is TRBV7-6; the D gene is possibly TRBD1 (5 bases). Germline V CDR1 and CDR2: SGHVS, FNYEAQ. Trimming took off 7 bases at V and 0 bases at J, with 12 bases between the two ends. This CDR3 is built from 15 residues. The CDR3 protein is CASNQEQANTGELFF. The CDR3 DNA follows: TGTGCCAGCAACCAAGAACAGGCGAACACCGGGGAGCTGTTTTTT.

The chain carries TRBV7-6 and TRBJ1-3; D perhaps matches TRBD1 (5 bases). The V end lost 1 base, the J end lost 4 bases, and 14 bases lay between the germline ends. Per germline, CDR1 SGHVS and CDR2 FNYEAQ. CDR3 length equals 16 residues. Here the CDR3 DNA reads TGTGCCAGCAGCTTAGGGGCCAGGGATTCGGGAAACACCATATATTTT. It encodes CASSLGARDSGNTIYF.

This sequence joins TRBV19 and TRBJ2-1; D gene uncertain. CDR3 length equals 15 residues. V lost 5 bases and J lost 3, with 14 bases in between. Germline CDR1 is LNHDA and CDR2 is SQIVND (reference sequence). For the CDR3, the DNA is TGTGCCAGTAGTCTCGCTGGGTCCGGCTACAATGAGCAGTTCTTC. Its translation is CASSLAGSGYNEQFF.

The rearrangement links TRBV7-6 to TRBJ2-1; D is unresolved. Deletions cut 5 bases from V and 6 bases from J, with 11 bases between. The CDR3 consists of 13 residues. CDR1 is SGHVS, CDR2 FNYEAQ, per germline. CDR3 in DNA: TGTGCCAGCAGCCACCCCCCAGGCAATGAGCAGTTCTTC. This translates into CASSHPPGNEQFF.

The V call is TRBV28, the J call TRBJ2-3; 14 positions match TRBD2. Germline V gives CDR1 MDHEN, CDR2 SYDVKM. The CDR3 is 17 residues long. V shed 3 bases, J shed 1 base, and the junction held 3 bases outside the gene matches. CDR3 protein: CASSFGGLAGGTDTQYF. CDR3 nucleotides: TGTGCCAGCAGTTTTGGGGGACTAGCGGGGGGCACAGATACGCAGTATTTT. The whole variable domain, filled in from reference TRBV28 and TRBJ2-3, reads DVKVTQSSRYLVKRTGEKVFLECVQDMDHENMFWYRQDPGLGLRLIYFSYDVKMKEKGDIPEGYSVSREKKERFSLILESASTNQTSMYLCASSFGGLAGGTDTQYFGPGTRLTVL.

This clone has only one observation. The J gene is TRBJ2-7, the V gene TRBV28; D may be TRBD1 or TRBD2 (6 bases each). The CDR3 runs to 14 residues. CDR1 is MDHEN, CDR2 SYDVKM, per germline. V lost 5 bases, J lost 6 bases, and 17 bases lay in between. The CDR3 reads CASSQGGTLSEQYF. CDR3 coding DNA: TGTGCCAGCAGTCAAGGGGGGACATTGAGCGAGCAGTACTTC.

CDR3 nucleotides: TGTGCCAGCGGCATACTAAGCCCTGGCAAGCAGTACTTC. Its translation is CASGILSPGKQYF. The chain joins TRBV28 to TRBJ2-7, with D hard to call. Germline V gene data show CDR1 as MDHEN and CDR2 as SYDVKM. The ends were cut back, 8 bases at V and 8 bases at J, with 19 bases in the middle. The CDR3 is 13 amino acids. Using reference TRBV28 and TRBJ2-7 for the parts outside the CDR3, the full variable domain is DVKVTQSSRYLVKRTGEKVFLECVQDMDHENMFWYRQDPGLGLRLIYFSYDVKMKEKGDIPEGYSVSREKKERFSLILESASTNQTSMYLCASGILSPGKQYFGPGTRLTVT.

This clone was recorded a few times. The V gene is TRBV19, the J gene TRBJ1-5; D call uncertain. The CDR3 loop spans 13 amino acids. With 10 bases removed from V and 3 bases from J, the gap between germline ends came to 13 bases. Germline V gene lookup returns CDR1 LNHDA and CDR2 SQIVND (reference sequence). CDR3 sequence (DNA): TGTGCCATGTCGTCCACGATCAATCAGCCCCAGCATTTT. Protein sequence: CAMSSTINQPQHF.

This clone was observed once. The chain uses TRBV29-1 and TRBJ1-2, with a possible D match to TRBD1 (5 bases). CDR1 and CDR2 (germline): SQVTM, ANQGSEA. V was shortened by 4 bases and J by 4 bases, with 13 bases between the two germline ends. CDR3 length equals 13 residues. CDR3 in DNA: TGCAGCGTTGCCCTAACAGGTGTCTATGGCTACACCTTC. Amino acids: CSVALTGVYGYTF.

This chain links TRBV11-2 with TRBJ2-1, with TRBD2 matching 12 bases. V gave up 3 bases and J gave up 1 base; unmatched junction bases: 1. CDR1 is SGHAT and CDR2 is FQNNGV in the germline V gene. The CDR3 has 16 amino acids. For the CDR3, the DNA is TGTGCCAGCAGCTTGACTAGCGGGGGATCCTACAATGAGCAGTTCTTC. Encoded protein: CASSLTSGGSYNEQFF.

V gene TRBV5-1 combines with J gene TRBJ2-6, with no clear D. The germline CDR1 and CDR2 sequences are SGHRS and YFSETQ. The V and J ends lost 1 base and 9 bases respectively, with 29 bases between them. This CDR3 has 20 amino acids. CDR3 sequence reads: CASSLLPAATASGSVNVLTF. The DNA of the CDR3 is TGCGCCAGCAGCTTGCTTCCCGCAGCAACTGCTTCGGGTTCGGTCAACGTCCTGACTTTC.

This sequence joins TRBV28 and TRBJ1-2, with D possibly being TRBD1 (6 bases). This CDR3 comprises 15 residues. V was cut by 3 bases and J by 5 bases, with 16 bases left in between. Looked up from germline, CDR1 is MDHEN and CDR2 is SYDVKM. CDR3 coding DNA: TGTGCCAGCAGTTTCGCTGACAGGAGTCGGTATGGCTACACCTTC. Translating it yields CASSFADRSRYGYTF.

This chain joins TRBV7-2 and TRBJ2-3, with a tentative D call TRBD2 (6 bases). Between the trimmed V and J ends, which lost 5 bases and 6 bases, there was a span of 15 bases. The CDR3 totals 14 residues. Germline assignment: CDR1 SGHTA and CDR2 FQGNSA. The CDR3 reads CASSPGAKGDTQYF. The CDR3, as DNA: TGTGCCAGCAGCCCGGGAGCAAAGGGGGATACGCAGTATTTT. Drawing the rest from reference TRBV7-2 and TRBJ2-3, the complete variable domain is GAGVSQSPSNKVTEKGKDVELRCDPISGHTALYWYRQSLGQGLEFLIYFQGNSAPDKSGLPSDRFSAERTGGSVSTLTIQRTQQEDSAVYLCASSPGAKGDTQYFGPGTRLTVL.

The chain recombines TRBV6-1 with TRBJ1-1; TRBD1 agrees at 7 bases. With 3 bases clipped from V and 0 bases from J, the junction kept 4 bases outside the gene matches. Germline V CDR1 and CDR2: MNHNS, SASEGT. CDR3 length equals 15 residues. CDR3 in DNA: TGTGCCAGCAGTGATCCGGGACAGTTGAACACTGAAGCTTTCTTT. It translates to CASSDPGQLNTEAFF.

Written as DNA, the CDR3 is TGTGCCAGCAGCTTAGTTTGGGGGGCCTTGAACACTGAAGCTTTCTTT. It translates to CASSLVWGALNTEAFF. The genes are TRBV7-2 and TRBJ1-1; weak D call: TRBD1 (6 bases). CDR1 and CDR2 from the germline V gene are SGHTA and FQGNSA. The CDR3 is 16 residues long. Trimming left V 1 base short and J 0 bases short, with 12 bases between.

The chain uses TRBV5-4 and TRBJ2-3; D not resolved. CDR3 length equals 14 residues. V gave up 2 bases and J gave up 0 bases, with 7 bases separating them. Germline CDR1 and CDR2: SGHNT and YYREEE (reference sequence). This CDR3 is CASSFFGSTDTQYF. DNA for the CDR3: TGTGCCAGCAGCTTCTTCGGGAGCACAGATACGCAGTATTTT.

The genes are TRBV9 and TRBJ2-3; no clear D. Germline assignment: CDR1 SGDLS and CDR2 YYNGEE. V was pared by 4 bases and J by 0 bases, with 15 bases between. CDR3 length: 16 amino acids. DNA for the CDR3: TGTGCCAGCAGCTCGTTCTCAGTATCTAGCACAGATACGCAGTATTTT. The encoded protein is CASSSFSVSSTDTQYF.